The rows below give T cell receptor beta chains drawn from one sample of a study of blood T cell repertoires in COVID-19. Here immunoSEQ multiplex PCR was the method, and the copy in TCRdb shows in-frame clones only, minus some. The sample contains approximately 70,000 clones, over 75% of which appear only once. Sequenced material: peripheral blood. These receptors were collected from a human donor in a cohort sampled during active COVID-19. Each CDR3 is given with its conserved first and last residue. The D gene is left open where the match is weak. Rows give clone size only sometimes, using once, few, many, or a class for an expanded clone.

TRBD1	TRBV10-3	.	TRBJ1-5	TGTGCCATCAGTGCGGGGGGGGACAGGGCCAACCCCGATCAGCCCCAGCATTTT	CAISAGGDRANPDQPQHF
TRBD2	TRBV7-3	once	TRBJ2-1	TGTGCCAGCAGCCCTAGCGGGGGGGCCTCGAATGAGCAGTTCTTC	CASSPSGGASNEQFF
.	TRBV7-2	.	TRBJ1-2	TGTGCCAGCAGCTTATTAACGAACAGGGATCAGTCTGGCTACACCTTC	CASSLLTNRDQSGYTF
.	TRBV10-1	.	TRBJ1-5	TGCGCCAGCAGTGACCCACACAGACGGGGTAATCAGCCCCAGCATTTT	CASSDPHRRGNQPQHF
TRBD1	TRBV18	.	TRBJ2-1	TGTGCCAGCTCATCAATAAAGACAGGGACCTACAATGAGCAGTTCTTC	CASSSIKTGTYNEQFF
.	TRBV2	.	TRBJ1-1	TGTGCCAGCAGAGGGACAAAGGGGATCACTGAAGCTTTCTTT	CASRGTKGITEAFF
TRBD1	TRBV2	.	TRBJ2-5	TGTGCCAGCAGCTACGAAGGCCTCGGGACAGGGCATCGAGAGACCCAGTACTTC	CASSYEGLGTGHRETQYF
.	TRBV6-5	.	TRBJ1-1	TGTGCCAGCAGTTACTCCCAGGGTACGAACACTGAAGCTTTCTTT	CASSYSQGTNTEAFF
.	TRBV6-2/TRBV6-3	.	TRBJ2-1	TGTGCCAGCAGTTACTCTAAGGGACTTGAGCAGTTCTTC	CASSYSKGLEQFF
.	TRBV6-2/TRBV6-3	.	TRBJ2-5	TGTGCCAGCAGTCAACAGGGTGGGGAGACCCAGTACTTC	CASSQQGGETQYF
.	TRBV3-1/TRBV3-2	.	TRBJ2-5	TGTGCCAGCAGCCAAGTACGCGGGTCTGGGGAGACCCAGTACTTC	CASSQVRGSGETQYF
.	TRBV11-3	.	TRBJ2-7	TGTGCCAGCAGCTCCTCCCAGGGAAGCGAGCAGTACTTC	CASSSSQGSEQYF
.	TRBV7-2	.	TRBJ2-2	TGTGCCAGCACCCTCCAGCAGGACACCGGGGAGCTGTTTTTT	CASTLQQDTGELFF
TRBD2	TRBV10-2	.	TRBJ2-7	TGCGCCAGCAGACTCGGGACTAGCTACGAGCAGTACTTC	CASRLGTSYEQYF
.	TRBV6-5	.	TRBJ1-6	TGTGCCAGCAGTACCCGGGGGGAGGGGAATTCACCCCTCCACTTT	CASSTRGEGNSPLHF
.	TRBV29-1	.	TRBJ2-7	TGCAGCGTTGGAGGGAAGGCCGAGCAGTACTTC	CSVGGKAEQYF
TRBD1	TRBV5-1	large	TRBJ2-7	TGCGCCAGCAGCCCGACAGGGTTCTACGAGCAGTACTTC	CASSPTGFYEQYF
.	TRBV10-3	once	TRBJ2-2	TGTGCCATCAGCCGGGACACCGACACCGGGGAGCTGTTTTTT	CAISRDTDTGELFF
.	TRBV11-2	.	TRBJ2-6	TGTGCCAGCATCCAGACTGGGGCCAACGTCCTGACTTTC	CASIQTGANVLTF
.	TRBV5-4	.	TRBJ1-5	TGTGCCAGCAGCCCTGGCAGGGGAAGCAATCAGCCCCAGCATTTT	CASSPGRGSNQPQHF
.	TRBV30	.	TRBJ2-6	TGTGCCTGGAGTCCTCCGGGGGTCTCTGGGGCCAACGTCCTGACTTTC	CAWSPPGVSGANVLTF
.	TRBV4-1	few	TRBJ2-2	TGCGCCAGCAGCCAAGTGGTGGAGACTCGACCCGGGGAGCTGTTTTTT	CASSQVVETRPGELFF
TRBD1	TRBV29-1	.	TRBJ2-6	TGCAGCGTTGAAAAACCGGGACAGGGAGCTGTCCTGACTTTC	CSVEKPGQGAVLTF
TRBD1	TRBV6-1	.	TRBJ1-2	TGTGCCAGCAGGGAACGGACAGGGAGTGATTCTAACTATGGCTACACCTTC	CASRERTGSDSNYGYTF
.	TRBV5-1	.	TRBJ2-5	TGCGCCAGCAGCTTACAGCATAACCAAGAGACCCAGTACTTC	CASSLQHNQETQYF
TRBD1	TRBV29-1	.	TRBJ1-4	TGCAGCGTTCAACAGGGGTCGGAGAATGAAAAACTGTTTTTT	CSVQQGSENEKLFF
TRBD1	TRBV14	.	TRBJ1-2	TGTGCCAGCAGCCATTGGACAGGGGACTATGGCTACACCTTC	CASSHWTGDYGYTF
.	TRBV4-2	.	TRBJ1-1	TGTGCCAGCAGCCAAGAGAGCACTGAAGCTTTCTTT	CASSQESTEAFF